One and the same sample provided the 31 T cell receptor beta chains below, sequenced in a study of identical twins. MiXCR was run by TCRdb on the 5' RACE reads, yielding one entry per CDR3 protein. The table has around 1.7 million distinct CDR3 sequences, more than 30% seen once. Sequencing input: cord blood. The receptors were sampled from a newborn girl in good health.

CDR3 sequence: CASRGSPPSYEQYF. CDR3 DNA sequence: TGCGCCAGCAGGGGCTCTCCACCAAGCTACGAGCAGTACTTC. The V gene is TRBV5-1, the J gene TRBJ2-7; D is unclear. Germline-derived CDR1 and CDR2 are SGHRS and YFSETQ. CDR3 length equals 14 residues. Trimming removed 5 bases at V and 3 bases at J, with 15 bases between.

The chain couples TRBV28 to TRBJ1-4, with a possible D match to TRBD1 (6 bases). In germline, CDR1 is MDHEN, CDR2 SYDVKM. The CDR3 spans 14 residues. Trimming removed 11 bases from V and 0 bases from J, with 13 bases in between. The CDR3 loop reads CASKTGSTNEKLFF. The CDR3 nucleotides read TGTGCCTCAAAGACAGGATCAACTAATGAAAAACTGTTTTTT.

DNA of the CDR3: TGTGCCAGCGGTGGGTCCTGGACAGGGTTCACAGATACGCAGTATTTT. This translates into CASGGSWTGFTDTQYF. V and J are TRBV28 and TRBJ2-3; 8 bases are shared with TRBD1. The CDR3 has 16 amino acids. V lost 8 bases, J lost 2 bases, and 12 bases stayed unmatched. Germline values: CDR1 MDHEN, CDR2 SYDVKM.

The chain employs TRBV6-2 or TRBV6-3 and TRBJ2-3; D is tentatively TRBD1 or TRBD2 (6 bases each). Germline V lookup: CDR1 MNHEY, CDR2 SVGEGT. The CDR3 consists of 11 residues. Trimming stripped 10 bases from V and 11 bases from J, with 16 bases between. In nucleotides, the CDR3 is TGTGCCACGACTATGGGGGGCGGGCAGTATTTT. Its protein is CATTMGGGQYF.

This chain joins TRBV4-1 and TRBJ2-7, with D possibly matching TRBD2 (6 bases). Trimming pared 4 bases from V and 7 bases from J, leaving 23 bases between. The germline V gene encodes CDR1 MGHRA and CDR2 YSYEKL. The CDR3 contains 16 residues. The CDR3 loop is CASSLLPPSVGDEQYF. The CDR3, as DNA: TGCGCCAGCAGCCTCCTACCGCCTAGCGTGGGGGATGAGCAGTACTTC.

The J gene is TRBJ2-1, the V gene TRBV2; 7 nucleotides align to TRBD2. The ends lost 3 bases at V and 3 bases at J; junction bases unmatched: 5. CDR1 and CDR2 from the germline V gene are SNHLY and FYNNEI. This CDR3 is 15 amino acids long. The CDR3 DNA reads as TGTGCCAGCAGTGAGCGGGGGTTCTTCTACAATGAGCAGTTCTTC. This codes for CASSERGFFYNEQFF.

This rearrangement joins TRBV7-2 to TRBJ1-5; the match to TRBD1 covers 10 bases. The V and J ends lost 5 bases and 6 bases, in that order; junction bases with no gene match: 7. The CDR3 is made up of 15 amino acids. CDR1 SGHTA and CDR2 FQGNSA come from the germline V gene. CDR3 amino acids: CASSKGQGKGQPQHF. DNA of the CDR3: TGTGCCAGCAGCAAGGGACAGGGGAAAGGTCAGCCCCAGCATTTT. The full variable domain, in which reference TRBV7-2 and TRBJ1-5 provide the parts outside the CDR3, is GAGVSQSPSNKVTEKGKDVELRCDPISGHTALYWYRQSLGQGLEFLIYFQGNSAPDKSGLPSDRFSAERTGGSVSTLTIQRTQQEDSAVYLCASSKGQGKGQPQHFGDGTRLSIL.

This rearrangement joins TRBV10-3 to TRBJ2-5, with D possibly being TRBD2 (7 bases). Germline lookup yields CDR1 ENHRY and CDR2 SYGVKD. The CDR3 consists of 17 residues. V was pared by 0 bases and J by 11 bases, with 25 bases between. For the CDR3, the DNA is TGTGCCATCAGTGAGTCGAATGCGGGGGCCCTCGACAATGAGCAGTACTTC. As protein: CAISESNAGALDNEQYF.

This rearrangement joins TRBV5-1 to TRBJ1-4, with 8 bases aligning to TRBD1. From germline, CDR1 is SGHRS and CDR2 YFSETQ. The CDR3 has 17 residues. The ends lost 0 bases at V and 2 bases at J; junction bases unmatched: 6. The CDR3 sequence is CASSLGARQGTNEKLFF. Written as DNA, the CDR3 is TGCGCCAGCAGCTTGGGGGCGCGACAGGGGACTAATGAAAAACTGTTTTTT.

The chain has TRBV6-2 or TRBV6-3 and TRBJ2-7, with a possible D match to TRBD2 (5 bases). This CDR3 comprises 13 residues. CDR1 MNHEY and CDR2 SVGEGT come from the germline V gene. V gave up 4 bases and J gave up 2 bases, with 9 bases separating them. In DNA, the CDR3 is TGTGCCAGCAGTTCGACTACGACCTACGAGCAGTACTTC. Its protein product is CASSSTTTYEQYF.

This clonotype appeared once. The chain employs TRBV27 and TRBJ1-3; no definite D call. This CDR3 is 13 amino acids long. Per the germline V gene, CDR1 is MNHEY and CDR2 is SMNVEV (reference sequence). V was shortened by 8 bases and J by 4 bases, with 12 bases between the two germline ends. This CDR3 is CASRGYPGNTIYF. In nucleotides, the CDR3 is TGTGCCAGCCGAGGGTACCCAGGAAACACCATATATTTT.

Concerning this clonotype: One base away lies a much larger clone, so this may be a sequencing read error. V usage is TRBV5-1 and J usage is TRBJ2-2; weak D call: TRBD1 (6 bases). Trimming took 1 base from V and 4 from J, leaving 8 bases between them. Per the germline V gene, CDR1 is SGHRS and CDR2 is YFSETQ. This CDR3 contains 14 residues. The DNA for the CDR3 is TGCGCCAGCAGCTTGACAGGGACCACCGGGGAGCTGTTTTTT. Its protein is CASSLTGTTGELFF.

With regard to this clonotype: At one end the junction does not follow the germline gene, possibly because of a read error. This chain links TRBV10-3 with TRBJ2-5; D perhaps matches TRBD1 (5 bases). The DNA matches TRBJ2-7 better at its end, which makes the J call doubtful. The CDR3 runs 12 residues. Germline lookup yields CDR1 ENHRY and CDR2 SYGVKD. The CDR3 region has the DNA TGTGCCATCAGGGACAATTCCTGCGAGCAGTACTTC. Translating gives CAIRDNSCEQYF.

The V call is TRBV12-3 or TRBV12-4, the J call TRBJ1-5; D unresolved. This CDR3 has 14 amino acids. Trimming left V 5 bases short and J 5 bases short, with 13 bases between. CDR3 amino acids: CASSPSGGYQPQHF. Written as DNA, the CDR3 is TGTGCCAGCAGTCCCAGCGGAGGGTATCAGCCCCAGCATTTT.

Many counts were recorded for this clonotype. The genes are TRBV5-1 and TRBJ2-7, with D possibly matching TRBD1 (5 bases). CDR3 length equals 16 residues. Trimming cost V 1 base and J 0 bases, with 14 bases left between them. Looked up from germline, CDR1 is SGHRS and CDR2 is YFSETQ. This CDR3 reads CASSLMMTASSYEQYF. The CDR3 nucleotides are TGCGCCAGCAGCTTGATGATGACAGCAAGCTCCTACGAGCAGTACTTC. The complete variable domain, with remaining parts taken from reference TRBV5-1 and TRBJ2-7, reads KAGVTQTPRYLIKTRGQQVTLSCSPISGHRSVSWYQQTPGQGLQFLFEYFSETQRNKGNFPGRFSGRQFSNSRSEMNVSTLELGDSALYLCASSLMMTASSYEQYFGPGTRLTVT.

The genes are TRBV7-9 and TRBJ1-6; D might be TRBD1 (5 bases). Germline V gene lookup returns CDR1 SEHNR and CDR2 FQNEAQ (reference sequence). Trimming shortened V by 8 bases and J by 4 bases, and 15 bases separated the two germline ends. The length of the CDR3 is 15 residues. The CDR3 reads CASGTPGTYNSPLHF. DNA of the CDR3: TGTGCCAGCGGGACCCCTGGGACTTATAATTCACCCCTCCACTTT.

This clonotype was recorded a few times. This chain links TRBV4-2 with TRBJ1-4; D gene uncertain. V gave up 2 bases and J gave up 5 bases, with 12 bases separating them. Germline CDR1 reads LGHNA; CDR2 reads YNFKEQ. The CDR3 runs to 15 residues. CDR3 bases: TGTGCCAGCAGCCAAAAGGCGGGAGGGAATGAAAAACTGTTTTTT. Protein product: CASSQKAGGNEKLFF.

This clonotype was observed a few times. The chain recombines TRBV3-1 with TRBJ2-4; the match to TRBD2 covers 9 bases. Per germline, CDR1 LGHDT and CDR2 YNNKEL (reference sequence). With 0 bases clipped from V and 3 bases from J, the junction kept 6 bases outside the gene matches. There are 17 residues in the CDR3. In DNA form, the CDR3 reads TGTGCCAGCAGCCAAGAAGTAGCGGGAGTGGTCAAAAACATTCAGTACTTC. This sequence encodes CASSQEVAGVVKNIQYF.

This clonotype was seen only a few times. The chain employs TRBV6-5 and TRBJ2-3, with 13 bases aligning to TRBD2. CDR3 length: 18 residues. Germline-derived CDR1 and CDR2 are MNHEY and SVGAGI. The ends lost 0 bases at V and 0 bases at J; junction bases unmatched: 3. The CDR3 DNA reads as TGTGCCAGCAGTTACTCGGGGACTAGCGGGGTTAGCACAGATACGCAGTATTTT. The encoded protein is CASSYSGTSGVSTDTQYF.

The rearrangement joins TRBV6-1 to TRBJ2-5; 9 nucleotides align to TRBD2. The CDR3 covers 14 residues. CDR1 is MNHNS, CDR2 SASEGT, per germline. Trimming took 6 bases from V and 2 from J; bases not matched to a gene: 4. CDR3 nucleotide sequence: TGTGCCAGCAGACGGGGACTAGCACAAGAGACCCAGTACTTC. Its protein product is CASRRGLAQETQYF.

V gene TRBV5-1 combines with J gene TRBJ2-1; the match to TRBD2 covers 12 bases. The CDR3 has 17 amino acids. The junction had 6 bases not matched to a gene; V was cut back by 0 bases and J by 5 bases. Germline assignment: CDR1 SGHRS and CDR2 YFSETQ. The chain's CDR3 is CASSLASTSGRNNEQFF. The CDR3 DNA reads TGCGCCAGCAGCTTGGCCTCCACTAGCGGGAGGAACAATGAGCAGTTCTTC.

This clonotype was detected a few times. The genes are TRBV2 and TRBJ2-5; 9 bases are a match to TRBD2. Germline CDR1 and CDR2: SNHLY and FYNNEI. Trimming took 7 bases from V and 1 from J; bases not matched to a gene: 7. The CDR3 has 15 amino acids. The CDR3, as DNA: TGTGCCAGCAAGGCGTCTAGCGGGGTCCAAGAGACCCAGTACTTC. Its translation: CASKASSGVQETQYF.

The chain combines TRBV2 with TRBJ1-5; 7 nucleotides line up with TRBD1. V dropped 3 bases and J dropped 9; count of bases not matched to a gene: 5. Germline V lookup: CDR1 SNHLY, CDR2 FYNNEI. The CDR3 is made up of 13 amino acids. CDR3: CASSDAQGSPQHF. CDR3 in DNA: TGTGCCAGCAGTGACGCACAGGGGTCGCCCCAGCATTTT.

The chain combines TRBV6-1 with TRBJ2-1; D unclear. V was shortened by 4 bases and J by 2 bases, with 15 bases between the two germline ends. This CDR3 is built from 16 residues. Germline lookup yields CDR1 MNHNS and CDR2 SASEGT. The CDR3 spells CASSVFGINPYNEQFF. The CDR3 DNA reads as TGTGCCAGCAGTGTCTTCGGAATAAACCCCTACAATGAGCAGTTCTTC.

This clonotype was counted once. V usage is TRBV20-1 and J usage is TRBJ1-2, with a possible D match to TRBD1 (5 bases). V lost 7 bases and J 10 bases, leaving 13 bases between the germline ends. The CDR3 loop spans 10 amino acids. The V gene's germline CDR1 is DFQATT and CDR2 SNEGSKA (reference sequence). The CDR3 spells CSGGGGVYTF. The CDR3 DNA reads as TGCAGTGGCGGCGGGGGGGTCTACACCTTC.

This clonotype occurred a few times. The DNA of the CDR3 is TGTGCCAGCAGCACATACCCTGAAGCTTTCTTT. It is translated as CASSTYPEAFF. V is TRBV13 and J is TRBJ1-1; D ambiguous. CDR3 length: 11 amino acids. V lost 5 bases and J 6 bases, leaving 7 bases between the germline ends. Germline V gene lookup returns CDR1 PRHDT and CDR2 FYEKMQ (reference sequence).

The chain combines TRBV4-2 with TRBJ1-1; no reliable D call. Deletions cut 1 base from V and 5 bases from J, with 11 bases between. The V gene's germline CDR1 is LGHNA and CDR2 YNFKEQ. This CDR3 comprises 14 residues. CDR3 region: CASSQAASRTEAFF. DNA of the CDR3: TGTGCCAGCAGCCAAGCAGCCTCGCGGACTGAAGCTTTCTTT.

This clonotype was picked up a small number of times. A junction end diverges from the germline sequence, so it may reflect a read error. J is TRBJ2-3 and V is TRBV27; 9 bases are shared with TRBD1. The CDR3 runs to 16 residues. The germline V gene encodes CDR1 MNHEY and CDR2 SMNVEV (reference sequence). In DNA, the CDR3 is TGTGCCAGCAGTCTTAAGGTGGGACAGGGCACAGGTACGCAGTATTTT. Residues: CASSLKVGQGTGTQYF.

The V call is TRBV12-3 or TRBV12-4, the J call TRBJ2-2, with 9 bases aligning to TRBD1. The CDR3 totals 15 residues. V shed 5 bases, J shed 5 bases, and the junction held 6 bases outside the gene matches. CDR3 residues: CASSLPGQGTGELFF. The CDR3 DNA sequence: TGTGCCAGCAGTCTCCCGGGACAGGGTACCGGGGAGCTGTTTTTT.

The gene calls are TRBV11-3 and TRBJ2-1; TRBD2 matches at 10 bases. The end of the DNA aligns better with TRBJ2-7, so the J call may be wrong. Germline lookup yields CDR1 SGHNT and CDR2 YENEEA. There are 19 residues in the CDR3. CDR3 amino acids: CASSLDLGASGSSYNEQYF. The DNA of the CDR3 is TGTGCCAGCAGCTTAGATCTGGGGGCTAGCGGGAGCTCCTACAATGAGCAGTACTTC.

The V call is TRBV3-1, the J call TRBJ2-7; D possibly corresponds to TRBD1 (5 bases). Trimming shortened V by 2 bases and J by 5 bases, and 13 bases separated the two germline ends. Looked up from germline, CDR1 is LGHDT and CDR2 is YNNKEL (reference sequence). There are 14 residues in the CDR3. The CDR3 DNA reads TGTGCCAGCAGCCAATACCCAGGGATCCACGAGCAGTACTTC. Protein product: CASSQYPGIHEQYF.